This TCR beta chain was captured by sequencing in a study of T cells in Graves' hyperthyroidism and ophthalmopathy (dated by TCRdb to about 2019). In terms of the full investigation: Peripheral blood was collected at initial diagnosis, before any treatment. The 75 to 100 discovery patients were randomly split 7:3 into training and test sets. After blood sampling, hyperthyroidism patients were treated with methimazole at a starting dose of 30 mg daily, and ophthalmopathy patients were treated with high-dose intravenous methylprednisolone. To identify TCR V-J signatures that set the groups apart, the researchers used a discovery cohort of roughly 100 patients, made up of 40 to 45 with Graves' ophthalmopathy and about 55 with stable Graves' hyperthyroidism. The paper describes TCR Vbeta CDR3 sequencing of 135 peripheral blood samples, made up of some 42 ophthalmopathy patients, around 78 hyperthyroidism patients and around 17 progressor patients. Prospective prediction of ophthalmopathy was tested in an independent validation cohort of 18 to 20 hyperthyroidism patients and some 17 patients who later progressed to ophthalmopathy. In addition, the study compared T-cell repertoires in thyroid tissue and in blood from roughly six Graves' hyperthyroidism patients. On the study overall, not on this receptor specifically: Sample size was not statistically predetermined, and investigators were not blinded to group allocation. In validation, the model predicted progression to ophthalmopathy a median of 6.5 months before onset, with over 60% sensitivity and 72.22% specificity. Blood samples also contained most of the expanded thyroid clonotypes (frequency above 0.001), which suggests that blood repertoires may reflect thyroid immune responses. A 13 V-J signature model separated ophthalmopathy from stable hyperthyroidism, with around 90% sensitivity and roughly 82% specificity in cross-validation and 80%/75% in testing.

Amplification of TCR beta CDR3 regions was carried out from RNA transcripts. The TCR CDR3 was subjected to a first round of RT-PCR using the HTBI primer set and the Qiagen OneStep RT-PCR kit. The libraries were constructed in a second round of multiplex PCR and then size-selected and purified. Libraries were sequenced paired-end with 100 bp reads on an Illumina HiSeq2000. Under the source paper's analysis protocol: SOAPnuke was used to process the raw data, with reads discarded if the reads contained adapters or uncalled bases, had a mean Phred below 15, or lacked an exact constant-primer or identifier match. High-quality paired reads were merged with COPE v1.2.5, and unique nucleotide sequences were defined as clonotypes. MiTCR v1.1 was used to align the clonotypes against IMGT TRBV, TRBD and TRBJ reference segments. Analysis was restricted to V-J combinations with a frequency above 0.0001, which covered just over 98% of repertoires. A TCS score was defined as the ratio between F50 (clonal expansion) and ExV (chaos), using BLOSUM62-based TCRdist between CDR3 peptides within each V-J. Welch's t-statistics and random forest reduced around 510 V-J features to 10 to 15, which were used in a naive Bayes classifier (R e1071). TCRdb trimmed public reads at Q25 via fastp, called clones via MiXCR and kept in-frame beta chains. Duplicate CDR3 protein sequences are folded into a single record with the most common DNA and genes. TCRdb assigned the V and J calls; the authors' analysis was not used. The sample yields 500,000 to 550,000 distinct CDR3 sequences; around 21% were counted once. More than 20% of the sample lies in the top ten.

In this sample, this clonotype turned up once. It lacks a known antigen. Base qualities are not at hand, and no much larger clone is one base apart. One read alone is weak evidence. Stable Graves' hyperthyroidism was defined as the absence of progression to ophthalmopathy over 18 months of follow-up. Hyperthyroidism patients were aged 18 to 65 years and newly diagnosed, with disease duration of less than 2 months. Exclusion was applied to patients with uncontrolled infections, other autoimmune diseases, pregnancy or lactation. Diagnoses relied on clinical symptoms, serum thyroxine and TRAb, thyroid ultrasound and orbital computed tomography. PBMCs were separated from roughly 10 ml of fresh peripheral blood using Ficoll-Paque density gradient centrifugation. Trizol reagent was used to extract total RNA, and RNA quality was then checked on an Agilent 2100 Bioanalyzer. V sheds 5 bases and J sheds 3 bases, leaving 7 bases between their ends. According to the germline V gene (reference sequence), CDR1 reads DFQATT and CDR2 reads SNEGSKA. From cysteine to phenylalanine, the CDR3 is 11 amino acids long. Solely the CDR3 DNA is kept, with 33 bases framed from the first base.

Input material: blood. This sequence was found in a man aged 18 to 29 with Graves' hyperthyroidism. This sequence uses TRBV20-1 and TRBJ2-5; the D region possibly corresponds to TRBD2 (5 bases align). The DNA is as follows: TGCAGTGCTTCGGAGGAAGAGACCCAGTACTTC. Its translation reads: CSASEEETQYF.